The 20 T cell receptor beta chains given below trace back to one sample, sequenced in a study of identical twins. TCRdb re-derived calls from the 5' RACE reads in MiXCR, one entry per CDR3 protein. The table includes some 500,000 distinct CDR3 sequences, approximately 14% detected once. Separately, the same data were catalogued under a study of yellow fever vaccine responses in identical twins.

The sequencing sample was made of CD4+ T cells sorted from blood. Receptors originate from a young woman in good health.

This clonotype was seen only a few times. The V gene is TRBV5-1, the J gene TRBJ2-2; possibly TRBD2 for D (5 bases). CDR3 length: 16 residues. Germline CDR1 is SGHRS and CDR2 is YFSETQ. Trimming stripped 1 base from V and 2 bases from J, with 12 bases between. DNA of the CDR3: TGCGCCAGCAGCTTGTCCAGCGGCACTAACACCGGGGAGCTGTTTTTT. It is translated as CASSLSSGTNTGELFF.

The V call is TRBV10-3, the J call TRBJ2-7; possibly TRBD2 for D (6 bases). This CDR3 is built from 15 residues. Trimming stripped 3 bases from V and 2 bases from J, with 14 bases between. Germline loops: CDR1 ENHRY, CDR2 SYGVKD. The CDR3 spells CAISDSLALTYEQYF. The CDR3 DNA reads TGTGCCATCAGTGATAGTCTAGCGTTAACCTACGAGCAGTACTTC.

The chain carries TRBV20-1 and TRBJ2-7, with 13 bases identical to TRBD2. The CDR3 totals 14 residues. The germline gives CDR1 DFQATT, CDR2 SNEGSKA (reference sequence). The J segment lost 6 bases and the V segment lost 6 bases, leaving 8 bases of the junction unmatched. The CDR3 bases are TGCAGTGCGTCCGCACTAGCGGGAGGGGGCGAGCAGTACTTC. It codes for CSASALAGGGEQYF.

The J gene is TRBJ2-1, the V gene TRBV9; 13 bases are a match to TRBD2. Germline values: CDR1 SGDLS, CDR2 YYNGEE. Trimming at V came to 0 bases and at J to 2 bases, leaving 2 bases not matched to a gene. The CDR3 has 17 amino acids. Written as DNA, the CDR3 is TGTGCCAGCAGCGTAGCGGGACTAGCGGGGACCTACAATGAGCAGTTCTTC. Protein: CASSVAGLAGTYNEQFF.

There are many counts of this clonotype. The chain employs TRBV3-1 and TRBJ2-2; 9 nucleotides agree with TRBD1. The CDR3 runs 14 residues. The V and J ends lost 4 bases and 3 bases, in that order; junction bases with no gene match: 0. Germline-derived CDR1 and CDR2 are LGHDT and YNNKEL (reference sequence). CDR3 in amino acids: CASSRQGDTGELFF. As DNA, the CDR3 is TGTGCCAGCAGCCGACAGGGGGACACCGGGGAGCTGTTTTTT.

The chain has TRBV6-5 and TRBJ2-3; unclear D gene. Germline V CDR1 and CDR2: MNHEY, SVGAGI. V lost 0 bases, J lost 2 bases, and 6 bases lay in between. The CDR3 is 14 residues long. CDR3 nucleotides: TGTGCCAGCAGTTACTCAGACGTCACAGATACGCAGTATTTT. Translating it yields CASSYSDVTDTQYF.

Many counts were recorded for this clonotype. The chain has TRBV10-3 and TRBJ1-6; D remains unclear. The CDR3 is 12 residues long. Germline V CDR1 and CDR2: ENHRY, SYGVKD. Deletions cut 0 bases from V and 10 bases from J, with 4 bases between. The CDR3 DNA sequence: TGTGCCATCAGTGAGTCGGAATCACCCCTCCACTTT. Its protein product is CAISESESPLHF.

The CDR3 nucleotides read TGTGCCAGCAGTCCGACCGGGACCGGGAGCTTCAATGAGCAGTTCTTC. This codes for CASSPTGTGSFNEQFF. The chain joins TRBV6-1 to TRBJ2-1, with TRBD2 as a possible D gene (6 bases). Trimming removed 5 bases at V and 6 bases at J, with 20 bases between. The CDR3 has 16 amino acids. Germline CDR1 is MNHNS and CDR2 is SASEGT.

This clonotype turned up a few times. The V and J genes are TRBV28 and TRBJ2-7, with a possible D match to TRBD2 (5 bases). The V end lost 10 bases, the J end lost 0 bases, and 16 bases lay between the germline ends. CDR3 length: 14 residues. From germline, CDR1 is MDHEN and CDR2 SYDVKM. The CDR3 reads CATRLTINSYEQYF. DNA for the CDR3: TGTGCCACCCGACTGACTATCAACTCCTACGAGCAGTACTTC.

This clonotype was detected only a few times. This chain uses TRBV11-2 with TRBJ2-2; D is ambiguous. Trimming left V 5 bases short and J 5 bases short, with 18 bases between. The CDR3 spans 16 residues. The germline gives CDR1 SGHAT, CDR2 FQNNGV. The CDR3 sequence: CASSTLGPVGTGELFF. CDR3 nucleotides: TGTGCCAGCAGCACACTTGGACCAGTGGGAACCGGGGAGCTGTTTTTT.

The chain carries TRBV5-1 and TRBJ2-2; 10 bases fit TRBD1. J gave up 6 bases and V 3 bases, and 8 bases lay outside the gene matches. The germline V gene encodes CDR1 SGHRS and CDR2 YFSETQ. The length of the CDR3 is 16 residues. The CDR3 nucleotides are TGCGCCAGCAGCTCCTCCGGGACAGGGGTTGCCGGGGAGCTGTTTTTT. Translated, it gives CASSSSGTGVAGELFF.

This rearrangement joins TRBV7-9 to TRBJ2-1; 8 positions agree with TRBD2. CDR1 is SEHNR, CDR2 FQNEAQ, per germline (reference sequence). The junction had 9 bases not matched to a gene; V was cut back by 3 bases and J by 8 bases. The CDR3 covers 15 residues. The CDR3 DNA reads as TGTGCCAGCAGCTTTCCGGGACTAGTGTTGTATGAGCAGTTCTTC. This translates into CASSFPGLVLYEQFF.

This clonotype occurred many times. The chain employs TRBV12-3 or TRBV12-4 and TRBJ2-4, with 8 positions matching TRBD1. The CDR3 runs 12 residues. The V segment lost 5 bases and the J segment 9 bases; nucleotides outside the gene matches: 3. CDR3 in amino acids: CASSTRGLIQYF. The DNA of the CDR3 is TGTGCCAGCAGTACCAGGGGGCTCATTCAGTACTTC.

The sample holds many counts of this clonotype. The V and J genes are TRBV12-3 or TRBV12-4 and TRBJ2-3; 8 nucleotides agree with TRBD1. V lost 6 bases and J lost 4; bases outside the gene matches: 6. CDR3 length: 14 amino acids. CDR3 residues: CASRRGQVPDTQYF. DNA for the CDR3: TGTGCCAGCAGGAGGGGACAGGTTCCAGATACGCAGTATTTT.

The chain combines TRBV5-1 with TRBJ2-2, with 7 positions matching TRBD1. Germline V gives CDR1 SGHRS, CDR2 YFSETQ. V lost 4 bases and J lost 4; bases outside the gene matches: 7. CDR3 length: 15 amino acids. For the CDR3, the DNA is TGCGCCAGCAGCCCCGTCAAGGGGGCCACCGGGGAGCTGTTTTTT. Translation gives CASSPVKGATGELFF.

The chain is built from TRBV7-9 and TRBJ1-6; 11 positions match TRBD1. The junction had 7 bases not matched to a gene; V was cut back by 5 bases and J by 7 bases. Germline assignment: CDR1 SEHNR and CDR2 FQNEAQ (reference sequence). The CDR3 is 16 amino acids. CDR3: CASSPTGQGDNSPLHF. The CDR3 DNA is TGTGCCAGCAGCCCAACGGGACAGGGGGACAATTCACCCCTCCACTTT. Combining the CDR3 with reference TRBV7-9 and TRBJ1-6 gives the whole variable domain DTGVSQNPRHKITKRGQNVTFRCDPISEHNRLYWYRQTLGQGPEFLTYFQNEAQLEKSRLLSDRFSAERPKGSFSTLEIQRTEQGDSAMYLCASSPTGQGDNSPLHFGNGTRLTVT.

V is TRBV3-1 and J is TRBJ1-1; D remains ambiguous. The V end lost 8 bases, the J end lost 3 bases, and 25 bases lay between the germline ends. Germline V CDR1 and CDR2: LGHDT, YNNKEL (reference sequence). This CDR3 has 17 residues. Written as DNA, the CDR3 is TGTGCCAGCGCGATAATAGGGAGGGAAAAAGGGTACACTGAAGCTTTCTTT. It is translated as CASAIIGREKGYTEAFF.

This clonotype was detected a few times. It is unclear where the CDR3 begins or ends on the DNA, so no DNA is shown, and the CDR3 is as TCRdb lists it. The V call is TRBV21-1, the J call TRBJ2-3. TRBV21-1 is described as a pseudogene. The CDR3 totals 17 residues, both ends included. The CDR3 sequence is CASSKAANYSCTDTQYF.

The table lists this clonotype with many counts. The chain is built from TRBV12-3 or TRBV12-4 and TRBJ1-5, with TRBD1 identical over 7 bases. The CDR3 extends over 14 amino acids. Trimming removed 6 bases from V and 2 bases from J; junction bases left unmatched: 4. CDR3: CASRGTVRNQPQHF. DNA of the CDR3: TGTGCCAGCAGAGGGACAGTCCGCAATCAGCCCCAGCATTTT.

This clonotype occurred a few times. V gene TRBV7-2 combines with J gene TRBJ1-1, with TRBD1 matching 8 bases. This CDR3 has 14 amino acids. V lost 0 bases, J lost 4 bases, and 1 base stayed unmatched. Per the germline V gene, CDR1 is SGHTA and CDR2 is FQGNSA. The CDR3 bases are TGTGCCAGCAGCTTAGCTCAGGGGGCCACTGAAGCTTTCTTT. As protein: CASSLAQGATEAFF.